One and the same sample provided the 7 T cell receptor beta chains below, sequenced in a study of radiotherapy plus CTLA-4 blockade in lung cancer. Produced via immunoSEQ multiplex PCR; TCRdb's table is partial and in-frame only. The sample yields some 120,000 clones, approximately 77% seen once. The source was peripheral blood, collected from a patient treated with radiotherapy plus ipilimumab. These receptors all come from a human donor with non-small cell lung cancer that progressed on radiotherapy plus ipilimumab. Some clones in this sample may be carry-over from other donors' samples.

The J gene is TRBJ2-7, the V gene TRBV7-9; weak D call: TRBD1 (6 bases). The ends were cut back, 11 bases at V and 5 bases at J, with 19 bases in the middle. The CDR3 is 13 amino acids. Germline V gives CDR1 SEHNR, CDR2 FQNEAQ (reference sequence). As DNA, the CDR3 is TGTGCCGAAGCAAGGGACACCTCGAACGAGCAGTACTTC. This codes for CAEARDTSNEQYF.

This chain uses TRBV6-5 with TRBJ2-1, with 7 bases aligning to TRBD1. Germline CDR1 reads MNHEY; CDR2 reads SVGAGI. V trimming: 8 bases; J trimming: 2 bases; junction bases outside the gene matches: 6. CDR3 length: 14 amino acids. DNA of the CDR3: TGTGCCAGCGGTAGGCAGGGGGCCTACAATGAGCAGTTCTTC. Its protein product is CASGRQGAYNEQFF.

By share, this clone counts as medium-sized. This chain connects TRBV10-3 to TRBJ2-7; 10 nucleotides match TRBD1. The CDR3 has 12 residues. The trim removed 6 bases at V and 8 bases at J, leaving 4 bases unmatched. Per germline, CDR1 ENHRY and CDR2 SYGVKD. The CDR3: CAIRGTGVKQYF. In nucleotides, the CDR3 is TGTGCCATCAGGGGGACAGGGGTAAAGCAGTACTTC.

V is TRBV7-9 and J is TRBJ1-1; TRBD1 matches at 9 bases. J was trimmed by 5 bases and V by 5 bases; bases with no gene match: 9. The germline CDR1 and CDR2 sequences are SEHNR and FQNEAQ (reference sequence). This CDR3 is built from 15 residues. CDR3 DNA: TGTGCCAGCAGCGTTACAGGGGGCGGGTGGACTGAAGCTTTCTTT. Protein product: CASSVTGGGWTEAFF.

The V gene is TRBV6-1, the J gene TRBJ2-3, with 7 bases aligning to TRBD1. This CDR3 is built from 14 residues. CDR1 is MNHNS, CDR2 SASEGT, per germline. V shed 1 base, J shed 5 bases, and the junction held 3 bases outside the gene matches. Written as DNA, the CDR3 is TGTGCCAGCAGTGAAGGAGGGGGCAGAGATACGCAGTATTTT. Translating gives CASSEGGGRDTQYF.

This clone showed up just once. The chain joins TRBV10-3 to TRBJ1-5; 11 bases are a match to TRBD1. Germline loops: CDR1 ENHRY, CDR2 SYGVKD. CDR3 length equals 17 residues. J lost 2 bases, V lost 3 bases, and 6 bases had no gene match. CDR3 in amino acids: CAISDRDRGVGNQPQHF. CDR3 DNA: TGTGCCATCAGTGACCGGGACAGGGGGGTAGGCAATCAGCCCCAGCATTTT.

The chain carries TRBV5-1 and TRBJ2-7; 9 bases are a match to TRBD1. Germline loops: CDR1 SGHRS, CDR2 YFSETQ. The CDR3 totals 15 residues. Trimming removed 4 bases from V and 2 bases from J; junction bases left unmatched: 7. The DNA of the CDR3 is TGCGCCAGCAGCCCCGGGGACAGGGCTCCCTACGAGCAGTACTTC. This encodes CASSPGDRAPYEQYF.